Listed below are T cell receptor beta chains from one sample, sequenced in a study of T-cell memory formation after mild COVID-19. MiXCR, run by TCRdb on the 5' RACE reads, gives a single entry per CDR3 protein. Of about 270,000 distinct CDR3 sequences listed, roughly 17% are singletons. Sequencing was done on a sample of PBMCs or a T cell subset sorted from them (not recorded which). All receptors derive from a man between 18 and 35 years old who had mild COVID-19 (a few samples of this study predate the infection). Cell type and time point are not known. The CDR3 runs from the conserved cysteine through the conserved F or W. The D gene is left open where the match is weak. Only some rows state a clone size, as once, few, many or a class for expanded clones.

V,D,J,size,DNA,CDR3
TRBV12-3/TRBV12-4,TRBD1,TRBJ1-1,few,TGTGCCAGCACCCTGACAGGGAGAAACACTGAAGCTTTCTTT,CASTLTGRNTEAFF
TRBV5-1,NA,TRBJ2-3,few,TGCGCCAGCAGCCTCCTTCTGGGGCGGACTCGCACAGATACGCAGTATTTT,CASSLLLGRTRTDTQYF
TRBV5-5,NA,TRBJ1-2,NA,TGTGCCAGCAGCTTAGTCAGGGAAGGAAATGGCTACACCTTC,CASSLVREGNGYTF
TRBV24-1,TRBD2,TRBJ2-2,NA,TGTGCCACCAGTGATCCGGGGAGGGGTTATAACGGGGAGCTGTTTTTT,CATSDPGRGYNGELFF
TRBV27,TRBD1,TRBJ1-6,NA,TGTGCCAGCAGCTTACAGGGGCCCGATAATTCACCCCTCCACTTT,CASSLQGPDNSPLHF
TRBV7-9,NA,TRBJ1-2,NA,TGTGCCTCAGGTGGGGTCGGCTACACCTTC,CASGGVGYTF
TRBV6-2/TRBV6-3,NA,TRBJ2-1,many,TGTGCCAGCAGCGATCCGGGGGCTGAGCAGTTCTTC,CASSDPGAEQFF
TRBV6-6,NA,TRBJ2-3,NA,TGTGCCAGCAGTGACTCCGGCCCCCCTCGCACAGATACGCAGTATTTT,CASSDSGPPRTDTQYF
TRBV11-2,NA,TRBJ2-1,few,TGTGCCAGCAGCTACACTCAGGGTGGCGATGAGCAGTTCTTC,CASSYTQGGDEQFF
TRBV4-2,NA,TRBJ1-1,NA,TGTGCCAGCAGGCAAGCGTTAGGGGCACCGAACACTGAAGCTTTCTTT,CASRQALGAPNTEAFF
TRBV12-3/TRBV12-4,NA,TRBJ2-2,many,TGTGCCAGCAGCCAAACGAACACCGGGGAGCTGTTTTTT,CASSQTNTGELFF
TRBV19,NA,TRBJ1-1,NA,TGTGCCAGTAGTTCACCGCCCGACCTCGTGAACACTGAAGCTTTCTTT,CASSSPPDLVNTEAFF